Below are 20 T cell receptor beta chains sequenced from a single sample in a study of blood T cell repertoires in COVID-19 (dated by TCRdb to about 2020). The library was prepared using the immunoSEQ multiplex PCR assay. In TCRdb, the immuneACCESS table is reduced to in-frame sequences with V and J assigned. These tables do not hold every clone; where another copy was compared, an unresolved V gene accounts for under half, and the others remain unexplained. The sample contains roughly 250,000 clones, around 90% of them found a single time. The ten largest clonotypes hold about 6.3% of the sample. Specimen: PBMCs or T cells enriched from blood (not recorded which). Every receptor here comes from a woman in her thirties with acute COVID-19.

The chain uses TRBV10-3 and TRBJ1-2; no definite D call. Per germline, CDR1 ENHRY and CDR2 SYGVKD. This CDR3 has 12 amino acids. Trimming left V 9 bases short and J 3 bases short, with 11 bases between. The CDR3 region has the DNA TGTGCCATAAGAGCGGTAGACTATGGCTACACCTTC. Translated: CAIRAVDYGYTF.

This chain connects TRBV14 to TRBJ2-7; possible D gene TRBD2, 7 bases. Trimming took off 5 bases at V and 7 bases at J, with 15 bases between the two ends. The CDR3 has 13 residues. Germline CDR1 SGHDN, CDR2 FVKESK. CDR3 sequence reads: CASSSGGPSEQYF. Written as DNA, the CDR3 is TGTGCCAGCAGCTCGGGGGGCCCTTCAGAGCAGTACTTC.

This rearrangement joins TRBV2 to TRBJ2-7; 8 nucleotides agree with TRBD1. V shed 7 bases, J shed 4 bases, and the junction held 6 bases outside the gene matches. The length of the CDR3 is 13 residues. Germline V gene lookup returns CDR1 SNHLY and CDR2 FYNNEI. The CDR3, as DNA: TGTGCCAGCAATGCAGGGGGCTTGTACGAGCAGTACTTC. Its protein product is CASNAGGLYEQYF.

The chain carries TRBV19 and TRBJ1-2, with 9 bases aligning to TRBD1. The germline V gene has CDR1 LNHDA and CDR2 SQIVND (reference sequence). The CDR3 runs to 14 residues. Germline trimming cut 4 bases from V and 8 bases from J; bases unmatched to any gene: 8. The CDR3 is CASSNNRGQQGYTF. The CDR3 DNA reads TGTGCCAGTAGTAATAACAGGGGGCAACAAGGCTACACCTTC.

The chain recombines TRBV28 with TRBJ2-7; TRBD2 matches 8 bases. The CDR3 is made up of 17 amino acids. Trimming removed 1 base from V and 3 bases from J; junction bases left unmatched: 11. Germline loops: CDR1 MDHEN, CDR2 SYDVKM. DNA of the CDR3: TGTGCCAGCAGTTTATCGGTTCGACTGGCGGGAGGCTACGAGCAGTACTTC. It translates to CASSLSVRLAGGYEQYF. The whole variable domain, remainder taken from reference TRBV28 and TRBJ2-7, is DVKVTQSSRYLVKRTGEKVFLECVQDMDHENMFWYRQDPGLGLRLIYFSYDVKMKEKGDIPEGYSVSREKKERFSLILESASTNQTSMYLCASSLSVRLAGGYEQYFGPGTRLTVT.

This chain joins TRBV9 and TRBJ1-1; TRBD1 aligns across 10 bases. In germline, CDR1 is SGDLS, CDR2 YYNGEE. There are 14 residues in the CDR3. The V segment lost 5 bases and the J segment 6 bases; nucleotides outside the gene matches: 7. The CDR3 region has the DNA TGTGCCAGCAGAAAGACAGGGGGCTCGGCTGAAGCTTTCTTT. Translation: CASRKTGGSAEAFF.

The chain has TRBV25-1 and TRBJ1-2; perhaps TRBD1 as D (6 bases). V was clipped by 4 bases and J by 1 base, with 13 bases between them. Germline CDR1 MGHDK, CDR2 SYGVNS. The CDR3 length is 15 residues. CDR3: CASSGHRVGNYGYTF. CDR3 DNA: TGTGCCAGCAGTGGTCACAGGGTGGGTAACTATGGCTACACCTTC.

CDR3 loop: CASSPWRSGDEKLFF. The CDR3 DNA follows: TGTGCCAGCTCACCTTGGCGGTCCGGGGATGAAAAACTGTTTTTT. The genes are TRBV18 and TRBJ1-4; D gene ambiguous. CDR1 and CDR2 (germline): KGHSH, LQKENI. The CDR3 has 15 amino acids. The germline V and J ends were trimmed by 3 bases and 6 bases, with 14 bases remaining between them. Looking up the rest from reference TRBV18 and TRBJ1-4 gives the full variable domain: NAGVMQNPRHLVRRRGQEARLRCSPMKGHSHVYWYRQLPEEGLKFMVYLQKENIIDESGMPKERFSAEFPKEGPSILRIQQVVRGDSAAYFCASSPWRSGDEKLFFGSGTQLSVL.

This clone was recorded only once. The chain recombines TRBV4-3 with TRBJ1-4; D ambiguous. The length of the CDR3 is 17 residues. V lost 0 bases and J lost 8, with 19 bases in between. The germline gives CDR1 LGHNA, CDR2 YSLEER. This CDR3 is CASSQDSTASTREKLFF. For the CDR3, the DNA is TGCGCCAGCAGCCAAGATAGCACAGCCTCAACTAGGGAAAAACTGTTTTTT.

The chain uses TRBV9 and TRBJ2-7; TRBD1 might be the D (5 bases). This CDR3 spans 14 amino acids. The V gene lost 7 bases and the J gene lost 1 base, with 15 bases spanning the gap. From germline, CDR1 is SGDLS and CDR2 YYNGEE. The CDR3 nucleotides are TGTGCCAGCTACAGGACCTTGAGGTCCTACGAGCAGTACTTC. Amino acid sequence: CASYRTLRSYEQYF.

The CDR3 is CASSSPLAGSGETQYF. Written as DNA, the CDR3 is TGTGCCAGCAGCTCCCCTCTAGCGGGATCCGGGGAGACCCAGTACTTC. The rearrangement uses TRBV13 and TRBJ2-5; 9 bases match TRBD2. The ends lost 4 bases at V and 5 bases at J; junction bases unmatched: 11. This CDR3 has 16 amino acids. Germline V gene sequence: CDR1 PRHDT, CDR2 FYEKMQ (reference sequence).

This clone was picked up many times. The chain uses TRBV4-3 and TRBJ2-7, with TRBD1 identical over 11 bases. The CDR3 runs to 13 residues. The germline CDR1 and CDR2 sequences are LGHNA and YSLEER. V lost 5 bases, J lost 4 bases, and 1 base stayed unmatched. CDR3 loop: CASSGTGGYEQYF. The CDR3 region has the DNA TGCGCCAGCAGCGGGACAGGGGGTTACGAGCAGTACTTC.

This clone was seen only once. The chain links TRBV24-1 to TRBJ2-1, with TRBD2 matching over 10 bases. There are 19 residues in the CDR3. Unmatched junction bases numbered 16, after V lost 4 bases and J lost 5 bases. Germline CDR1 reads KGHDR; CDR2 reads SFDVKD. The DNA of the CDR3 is TGTGCCACCAGTGACTCGCCCGGGGCCGGGACTAGCGAAAACAATGAGCAGTTCTTC. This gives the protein CATSDSPGAGTSENNEQFF.

DNA of the CDR3: TGTGCCAGCAGCCCCGATAGCGGGGGGGCAACAGATACGCAGTATTTT. It is translated as CASSPDSGGATDTQYF. The genes are TRBV7-3 and TRBJ2-3; the match to TRBD2 covers 11 bases. The CDR3 has 16 amino acids. Looked up from germline, CDR1 is SGHTA and CDR2 is FQGTGA. The V segment lost 5 bases and the J segment 3 bases; nucleotides outside the gene matches: 7.

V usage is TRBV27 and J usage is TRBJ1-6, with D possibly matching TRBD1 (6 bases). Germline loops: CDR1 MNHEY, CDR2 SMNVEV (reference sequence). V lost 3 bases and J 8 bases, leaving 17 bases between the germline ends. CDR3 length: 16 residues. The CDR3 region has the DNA TGTGCCAGCAGTTTTAAATCAGACAGGTGGGATTCACCCCTCCACTTT. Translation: CASSFKSDRWDSPLHF.

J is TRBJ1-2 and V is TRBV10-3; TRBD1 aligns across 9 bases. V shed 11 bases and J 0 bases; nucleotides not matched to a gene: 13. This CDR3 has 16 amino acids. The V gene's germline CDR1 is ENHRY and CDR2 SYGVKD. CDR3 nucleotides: TGTGCCGTCCGGGACAGGGTGGATGTGGCTAACTATGGCTACACCTTC. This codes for CAVRDRVDVANYGYTF.

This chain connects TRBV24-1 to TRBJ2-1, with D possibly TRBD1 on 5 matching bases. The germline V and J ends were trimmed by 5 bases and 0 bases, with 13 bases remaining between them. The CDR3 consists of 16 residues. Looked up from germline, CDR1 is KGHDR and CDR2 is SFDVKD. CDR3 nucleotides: TGTGCCACCAGTGCAAGACAGACGAGCTCCTACAATGAGCAGTTCTTC. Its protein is CATSARQTSSYNEQFF.

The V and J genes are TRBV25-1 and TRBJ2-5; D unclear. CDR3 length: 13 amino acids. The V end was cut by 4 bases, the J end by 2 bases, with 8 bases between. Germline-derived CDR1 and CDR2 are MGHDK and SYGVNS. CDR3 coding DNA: TGTGCCAGCAGTGCATCCAGACAAGAGACCCAGTACTTC. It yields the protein CASSASRQETQYF.

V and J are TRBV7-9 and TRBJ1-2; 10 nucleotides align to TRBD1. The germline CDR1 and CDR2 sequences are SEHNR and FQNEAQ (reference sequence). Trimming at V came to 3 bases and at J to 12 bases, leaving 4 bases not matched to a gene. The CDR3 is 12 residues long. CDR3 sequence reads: CASSFWDRGHTF. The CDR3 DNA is TGTGCCAGCAGCTTTTGGGACAGGGGACACACCTTC.

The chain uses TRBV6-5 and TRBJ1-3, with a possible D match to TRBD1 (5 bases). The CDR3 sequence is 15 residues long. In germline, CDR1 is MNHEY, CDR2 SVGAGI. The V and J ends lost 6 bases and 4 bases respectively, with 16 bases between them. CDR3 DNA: TGTGCCAGCAGAGACGGGACTCTGGGAGGAAACACCATATATTTT. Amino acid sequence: CASRDGTLGGNTIYF.